One and the same sample provided the 22 T cell receptor beta chains below, sequenced in a study of CD8 T cells in ankylosing spondylitis. Regarding the study as a whole: Characteristic, it appeared, of ankylosing spondylitis blood was a TCR beta motif of about eight highly homologous variants.

These receptors' targets are unknown. TCRdb re-called the 5' RACE reads through MiXCR, storing one row per CDR3 protein. Of some 840,000 distinct CDR3 sequences in the sample, roughly 12% were seen once. Sequenced material: blood, either unsorted or a sorted T cell fraction (not recorded which). These receptors all stem from a male donor with ankylosing spondylitis.

There are a few counts of this clonotype. The chain employs TRBV19 and TRBJ2-7, with D uncertain. Between the trimmed V and J ends, which lost 3 bases and 0 bases, there was a span of 15 bases. There are 16 residues in the CDR3. The germline gives CDR1 LNHDA, CDR2 SQIVND (reference sequence). The CDR3 DNA reads TGTGCCAGTAGTATGGGATCGGGCAGGAGCTCCTACGAGCAGTACTTC. This encodes CASSMGSGRSSYEQYF.

In this sample, this clonotype turned up many times. V gene TRBV4-2 combines with J gene TRBJ2-3; D perhaps matches TRBD1 (6 bases). The germline CDR1 and CDR2 sequences are LGHNA and YNFKEQ. The ends were cut back, 0 bases at V and 1 base at J, with 11 bases in the middle. The CDR3 length is 16 residues. In DNA form, the CDR3 reads TGTGCCAGCAGCCAAGATAACAGGGTGGGCACAGATACGCAGTATTTT. It codes for CASSQDNRVGTDTQYF.

J is TRBJ2-1 and V is TRBV11-2, with D unclear. The CDR3 covers 15 residues. Germline V gene lookup returns CDR1 SGHAT and CDR2 FQNNGV. V lost 4 bases and J lost 3, with 13 bases in between. The CDR3 here is CASSSGPLFYNEQFF. Here the CDR3 DNA reads TGTGCCAGCAGCTCCGGACCTCTTTTCTACAATGAGCAGTTCTTC.

Many counts were recorded for this clonotype. One end of the junction does not line up with germline, which may come from a read error. The V gene is TRBV28, the J gene TRBJ2-3; D gene unclear. The V gene's germline CDR1 is MDHEN and CDR2 SYDVKM. The CDR3 sequence is 13 residues long. This CDR3 is CASSFGSTDTQYF. DNA for the CDR3: TGCGCCAGCAGCTTTGGTAGCACAGATACGCAGTATTTT. Together with reference TRBV28 and TRBJ2-3, the CDR3 gives the full variable domain: DVKVTQSSRYLVKRTGEKVFLECVQDMDHENMFWYRQDPGLGLRLIYFSYDVKMKEKGDIPEGYSVSREKKERFSLILESASTNQTSMYLCASSFGSTDTQYFGPGTRLTVL.

The V call is TRBV5-1, the J call TRBJ2-7; D may be TRBD1 (5 bases). V was shortened by 0 bases and J by 3 bases, with 13 bases between the two germline ends. This CDR3 spans 15 amino acids. Germline V lookup: CDR1 SGHRS, CDR2 YFSETQ. CDR3 residues: CASSLETVGIYEQYF. The DNA of the CDR3 is TGCGCCAGCAGCTTGGAGACAGTTGGGATCTACGAGCAGTACTTC.

The chain uses TRBV7-2 and TRBJ2-7, with unresolved D. Germline CDR1 is SGHTA and CDR2 is FQGNSA. The CDR3 consists of 13 residues. The V gene lost 2 bases and the J gene lost 3 bases, with 8 bases spanning the gap. The CDR3 coding sequence is TGTGCCAGCAGCTTATACCTAAACTACGAGCAGTACTTC. Residues: CASSLYLNYEQYF. The full variable domain, rest sourced from reference TRBV7-2 and TRBJ2-7, is GAGVSQSPSNKVTEKGKDVELRCDPISGHTALYWYRQSLGQGLEFLIYFQGNSAPDKSGLPSDRFSAERTGGSVSTLTIQRTQQEDSAVYLCASSLYLNYEQYFGPGTRLTVT.

Only a few counts were recorded for this clonotype. This chain connects TRBV6-2 or TRBV6-3 to TRBJ2-3; tentatively, D is TRBD1 or TRBD2 (5 bases each). Trimming left V 2 bases short and J 4 bases short, with 10 bases between. Germline assignment: CDR1 MNHEY and CDR2 SVGEGT. The CDR3 runs to 14 residues. In DNA, the CDR3 is TGTGCCAGCAGTTACGGGACCTCCTCAGATACGCAGTATTTT. Residues: CASSYGTSSDTQYF.

The chain carries TRBV19 and TRBJ2-7; 15 bases are a match to TRBD2. CDR1 and CDR2 (germline): LNHDA, SQIVND (reference sequence). The CDR3 is 17 residues long. Unmatched junction bases numbered 6, after V lost 6 bases and J lost 0 bases. CDR3 DNA: TGTGCCAGTAGCGGACAGGGACTAGCGGGAGGCTCCTACGAGCAGTACTTC. Amino acid sequence: CASSGQGLAGGSYEQYF.

This clonotype was seen repeatedly, ten times or more. The J gene is TRBJ1-2, the V gene TRBV7-9; TRBD1 matches at 7 bases. The germline gives CDR1 SEHNR, CDR2 FQNEAQ (reference sequence). The length of the CDR3 is 17 residues. The V gene end was trimmed by 2 bases and the J gene end by 3 bases; junction bases not matched to a gene: 12. The CDR3 here is CASSLIPGTDPYYGYTF. The CDR3 DNA reads TGTGCCAGCAGCTTAATCCCCGGGACAGACCCATACTATGGCTACACCTTC.

Comment on this clonotype: A read error is likely, as this CDR3 ends without the conserved phenylalanine or tryptophan. This chain connects TRBV16 to TRBJ1-2; D is unresolved. Trimming removed 2 bases at V and 2 bases at J, with 6 bases between. There are 13 residues in the CDR3. Per germline, CDR1 KGHSY and CDR2 FQNENV. CDR3 nucleotide sequence: TGTGCCAGCAGCCAAACACAGAACTATGGCTACACCTCC. This translates into CASSQTQNYGYTS.

This clonotype was counted between two and nine times. V gene TRBV5-1 combines with J gene TRBJ2-7, with 8 bases matching TRBD2. Germline V lookup: CDR1 SGHRS, CDR2 YFSETQ. There are 14 residues in the CDR3. The ends lost 7 bases at V and 1 base at J; junction bases unmatched: 7. CDR3 DNA sequence: TGCGCCAGCCGCCCCCGGGAGGGGTCCTACGAGCAGTACTTC. Amino acids: CASRPREGSYEQYF.

This clonotype was recorded only once. The chain recombines TRBV6-2 or TRBV6-3 with TRBJ2-1, with 7 positions matching TRBD2. Germline CDR1 reads MNHEY; CDR2 reads SVGEGT. The junction had 9 bases not matched to a gene; V was cut back by 0 bases and J by 4 bases. The CDR3 runs 17 residues. This CDR3 is CASSYSRNLAVYNEQFF. CDR3 DNA sequence: TGTGCCAGCAGTTACTCGAGGAATCTAGCGGTTTACAATGAGCAGTTCTTC.

This clonotype was found many times. V usage is TRBV29-1 and J usage is TRBJ1-4, with D unclear. The CDR3 is 12 residues long. V was clipped by 4 bases and J by 4 bases, with 7 bases between them. Looked up from germline, CDR1 is SQVTM and CDR2 is ANQGSEA. The CDR3 spells CSVGRHNEKLFF. The CDR3, as DNA: TGCAGCGTTGGACGGCATAATGAAAAACTGTTTTTT.

The CDR3, as DNA: TGTGCCAGTGAACGGACAGCTAATGAAAAACTGTTTTTT. Translated, it gives CASERTANEKLFF. J is TRBJ1-4 and V is TRBV2; D may be TRBD1 (6 bases). CDR1 and CDR2 from the germline V gene are SNHLY and FYNNEI. CDR3 size: 13 residues. Trimming pared 9 bases from V and 3 bases from J, leaving 11 bases between.

The chain joins TRBV7-2 to TRBJ1-5; D call uncertain. V lost 2 bases to trimming and J lost 6 bases, with 5 bases between them. Per germline, CDR1 SGHTA and CDR2 FQGNSA. CDR3 length equals 12 residues. CDR3 amino acids: CASSLTVQPQHF. The CDR3 DNA reads as TGTGCCAGCAGCTTAACTGTTCAGCCCCAGCATTTT.

The chain has TRBV20-1 and TRBJ2-7, with D possibly matching TRBD1 (6 bases). In germline, CDR1 is DFQATT, CDR2 SNEGSKA (reference sequence). The germline V and J ends were trimmed by 3 bases and 0 bases, with 12 bases remaining between them. The CDR3 contains 14 residues. The CDR3 reads CSARGADLSYEQYF. The CDR3 bases are TGCAGTGCTAGGGGGGCAGACCTCTCCTACGAGCAGTACTTC.

This clonotype was counted a few times. CDR3 sequence (DNA): TGCAGTGCGCGACGGGGGCCCGACGAGCAGTACTTC. It translates to CSARRGPDEQYF. The V gene is TRBV20-1, the J gene TRBJ2-7, with D perhaps matching TRBD1 or TRBD2 (6 bases each). V was cut by 6 bases and J by 5 bases, with 14 bases left in between. From germline, CDR1 is DFQATT and CDR2 SNEGSKA (reference sequence). The CDR3 has 12 residues.

This clonotype was seen a handful of times. V usage is TRBV7-9 and J usage is TRBJ1-2; D is undetermined. V lost 7 bases and J 1 base, leaving 22 bases between the germline ends. Germline assignment: CDR1 SEHNR and CDR2 FQNEAQ (reference sequence). CDR3 length: 17 residues. The CDR3 is CASTSPDGGLDNYGYTF. Here the CDR3 DNA reads TGTGCCAGCACCTCACCCGACGGCGGATTAGATAACTATGGCTACACCTTC.

This clonotype has just a few counts. V is TRBV4-3 and J is TRBJ2-2, with no clear D. The V end was cut by 0 bases, the J end by 4 bases, with 15 bases between. CDR1 and CDR2 (germline): LGHNA, YSLEER. The length of the CDR3 is 17 residues. The DNA of the CDR3 is TGCGCCAGCAGCCAAGAACTGCTTATGAGCCTCACCGGGGAGCTGTTTTTT. It codes for CASSQELLMSLTGELFF.

This clonotype has a handful of counts. V gene TRBV9 combines with J gene TRBJ2-1; TRBD2 matches 8 bases. Trimming removed 6 bases from V and 0 bases from J; junction bases left unmatched: 5. CDR1 SGDLS and CDR2 YYNGEE come from the germline V gene. There are 15 residues in the CDR3. This CDR3 reads CASTSRGDSYNEQFF. In nucleotides, the CDR3 is TGTGCCAGCACTTCGCGGGGGGACTCCTACAATGAGCAGTTCTTC.

The V and J genes are TRBV11-1 and TRBJ2-1; either TRBD1 or TRBD2 may supply D (5 bases each). The CDR3 has 18 residues. The V end was cut by 5 bases, the J end by 8 bases, with 28 bases between. Per the germline V gene, CDR1 is SGHAT and CDR2 is FQDESV (reference sequence). The CDR3 loop is CASSPGDEAAWEMDEQFF. CDR3 nucleotides: TGTGCCAGCAGCCCCGGGGACGAAGCGGCTTGGGAAATGGATGAGCAGTTCTTC.

The chain combines TRBV7-3 with TRBJ2-1; 9 nucleotides match TRBD2. There are 12 residues in the CDR3. V was clipped by 6 bases and J by 13 bases; unmatched bases: 7. Germline V gene lookup returns CDR1 SGHTA and CDR2 FQGTGA. The CDR3 sequence: CASSPSGGPQFF. CDR3 nucleotides: TGTGCCAGCAGTCCAAGCGGGGGGCCTCAGTTCTTC.